The 27 T cell receptor beta chains reported below all come from one sample, sequenced in a study of cytomegalovirus exposure and HLA in healthy donors. With 60 Vbeta and 13 Jbeta primers, the PCR was carried out. Measured with immunoSEQ multiplex PCR; TCRdb has only the in-frame clones, and not every one. The sample yields tens of thousands of clones, around 82% seen once. The sequencing input was PBMCs. The receptor source for this set is a man between 60 and 70 years old in good health and CMV-seronegative.

There are a few counts of this clone. J is TRBJ2-7 and V is TRBV15, with D maybe TRBD1 (5 bases). V was clipped by 2 bases and J by 2 bases, with 7 bases between them. Germline CDR1 is LNHNV and CDR2 is YYDKDF (reference sequence). This CDR3 has 13 amino acids. Here the CDR3 reads CATSRPGTYEQYF. In DNA form, the CDR3 reads TGTGCCACCAGCAGACCAGGGACCTACGAGCAGTACTTC.

This clone is a singleton in its sample. V and J are TRBV28 and TRBJ1-5; TRBD1 matches at 7 bases. Per the germline V gene, CDR1 is MDHEN and CDR2 is SYDVKM. The CDR3 totals 14 residues. The V segment lost 9 bases and the J segment 6 bases; nucleotides outside the gene matches: 11. The CDR3: CASSFVAGGQPQHF. CDR3 nucleotides: TGTGCCAGTTCGTTTGTGGCAGGGGGTCAGCCCCAGCATTTT.

V is TRBV14 and J is TRBJ1-2, with D maybe TRBD1 (5 bases). This CDR3 region has 14 residues. Trimming stripped 2 bases from V and 5 bases from J, with 12 bases between. Germline CDR1 reads SGHDN; CDR2 reads FVKESK. DNA for the CDR3: TGTGCCAGCAGCCAACAAAGGGGAGGTTATGGCTACACCTTC. Translating it yields CASSQQRGGYGYTF.

The chain recombines TRBV11-2 with TRBJ2-1, with 7 bases identical to TRBD2. Germline CDR1 and CDR2: SGHAT and FQNNGV. The V gene end was trimmed by 5 bases and the J gene end by 6 bases; junction bases not matched to a gene: 4. The CDR3 sequence is 13 residues long. This CDR3 reads CASSVGLFNEQFF. CDR3 sequence (DNA): TGTGCCAGCAGCGTGGGACTATTCAATGAGCAGTTCTTC.

This clone has more than one count but fewer than ten. The chain carries TRBV19 and TRBJ1-2, with 9 bases fitting TRBD1. The CDR3 loop spans 14 amino acids. V was pared by 8 bases and J by 4 bases, with 8 bases of the junction left unmatched. The germline gives CDR1 LNHDA, CDR2 SQIVND (reference sequence). This CDR3 is CASRPGTGSYGYTF. In nucleotides, the CDR3 is TGTGCCAGTCGGCCCGGGACAGGGTCCTATGGCTACACCTTC.

This clone came up once. The J gene is TRBJ2-1, the V gene TRBV5-1, with D possibly being TRBD2 (5 bases). The CDR3 extends over 16 amino acids. Trimming removed 4 bases from V and 0 bases from J, with 14 bases in between. The V gene's germline CDR1 is SGHRS and CDR2 YFSETQ. The CDR3 here is CASSPSDWSSYNEQFF. DNA of the CDR3: TGCGCCAGCAGCCCGTCGGACTGGAGCTCCTACAATGAGCAGTTCTTC.

V is TRBV5-1 and J is TRBJ2-5; 8 bases are a match to TRBD1. The CDR3 consists of 14 residues. Germline trimming cut 3 bases from V and 2 bases from J; bases unmatched to any gene: 3. CDR1 is SGHRS and CDR2 is YFSETQ in the germline V gene. The CDR3 loop is CASSWDRTQETQYF. CDR3 DNA sequence: TGCGCCAGCAGCTGGGACAGGACACAAGAGACCCAGTACTTC.

V usage is TRBV21-1 and J usage is TRBJ2-7; the D call of TRBD1 is as the table states it, not checked on the DNA. TRBV21-1 is deemed a pseudogene. This CDR3 comprises 14 residues. Written as DNA, the CDR3 is TGTGCCAGCAGCTCTGACCGGTACAGCTACGAGCAGTACTTC. The encoded protein is CASSSDRYSYEQYF.

The V and J genes are TRBV7-2 and TRBJ1-1; D possibly corresponds to TRBD1 (5 bases). This CDR3 contains 14 residues. Trimming cost V 1 base and J 1 base, with 7 bases left between them. The germline gives CDR1 SGHTA, CDR2 FQGNSA. This CDR3 reads CASSLGQRNTEAFF. As DNA, the CDR3 is TGTGCCAGCAGCTTAGGACAGCGGAACACTGAAGCTTTCTTT. Filled out from reference TRBV7-2 and TRBJ1-1, the complete variable domain reads GAGVSQSPSNKVTEKGKDVELRCDPISGHTALYWYRQSLGQGLEFLIYFQGNSAPDKSGLPSDRFSAERTGGSVSTLTIQRTQQEDSAVYLCASSLGQRNTEAFFGQGTRLTVV.

CDR3 sequence: CASGAKQGNTGELFF. The DNA of the CDR3 is TGTGCCAGCGGGGCAAAGCAGGGAAACACCGGGGAGCTGTTTTTT. This chain uses TRBV27 with TRBJ2-2; a possible D gene is TRBD1 (5 bases). CDR1 is MNHEY, CDR2 SMNVEV, per germline (reference sequence). The V end lost 8 bases, the J end lost 2 bases, and 15 bases lay between the germline ends. The CDR3 consists of 15 residues.

The V call is TRBV4-1, the J call TRBJ1-1; no reliable D call. V dropped 6 bases and J dropped 0 bases, with 11 bases sitting between them. Germline CDR1 reads MGHRA; CDR2 reads YSYEKL. The CDR3 totals 14 residues. For the CDR3, the DNA is TGCGCCAGCAGAACAGTTGAATTGAACACTGAAGCTTTCTTT. Translation: CASRTVELNTEAFF.

The gene calls are TRBV7-3 and TRBJ1-2; a possible D gene is TRBD1 (6 bases). Germline values: CDR1 SGHTA, CDR2 FQGTGA. The CDR3 totals 18 residues. Between the trimmed V and J ends, which lost 5 bases and 1 base, there was a span of 23 bases. The CDR3 region is CASSRPPYQGRGNYGYTF. The CDR3, as DNA: TGTGCCAGCAGCCGGCCTCCTTACCAGGGGAGGGGTAACTATGGCTACACCTTC.

This clone was seen only once. This chain joins TRBV6-5 and TRBJ2-2; TRBD2 aligns across 8 bases. J lost 6 bases, V lost 7 bases, and 7 bases had no gene match. The CDR3 is 14 amino acids. Germline V lookup: CDR1 MNHEY, CDR2 SVGAGI. CDR3 in amino acids: CASTPRGVAGELFF. CDR3 DNA: TGTGCCAGCACCCCGCGGGGGGTCGCCGGGGAGCTGTTTTTT.

The chain employs TRBV6-5 and TRBJ2-7; perhaps TRBD1 as D (6 bases). The germline gives CDR1 MNHEY, CDR2 SVGAGI. The CDR3 totals 15 residues. The ends were cut back, 5 bases at V and 3 bases at J, with 17 bases in the middle. The DNA for the CDR3 is TGTGCCAGCAGTCCCACAGGGTCTGGGGTCTACGAGCAGTACTTC. Translated, it gives CASSPTGSGVYEQYF.

The chain has TRBV5-5 and TRBJ1-6; D is unclear. Germline V gives CDR1 SGHKS, CDR2 YYEKEE (reference sequence). The germline V and J ends were trimmed by 2 bases and 6 bases, with 9 bases remaining between them. The CDR3 totals 14 residues. The CDR3 sequence: CASSFSGFNSPLHF. CDR3 DNA sequence: TGTGCCAGCAGCTTCTCCGGTTTTAATTCACCCCTCCACTTT.

The chain joins TRBV15 to TRBJ2-7, with 13 bases fitting TRBD2. Germline CDR1 is LNHNV and CDR2 is YYDKDF (reference sequence). V trimming: 5 bases; J trimming: 0 bases; junction bases outside the gene matches: 13. The CDR3 runs 19 residues. CDR3 sequence reads: CATSLRTSGGRRSSYEQYF. The CDR3 bases are TGTGCCACCAGCCTACGGACTAGCGGGGGCCGAAGGAGCTCCTACGAGCAGTACTTC.

The chain employs TRBV9 and TRBJ1-2; D gene ambiguous. Trimming shortened V by 4 bases and J by 6 bases, and 19 bases separated the two germline ends. The CDR3 loop spans 15 amino acids. Germline loops: CDR1 SGDLS, CDR2 YYNGEE. The CDR3 spells CASSPTGYSKDGYTF. CDR3 DNA: TGTGCCAGCAGCCCCACGGGATACTCCAAAGATGGCTACACCTTC.

The chain joins TRBV28 to TRBJ1-5, with D maybe TRBD1 (5 bases). V was shortened by 3 bases and J by 7 bases, with 16 bases between the two germline ends. The CDR3 is made up of 15 amino acids. Germline CDR1 MDHEN, CDR2 SYDVKM. The CDR3, as DNA: TGTGCCAGCAGTTTTAGCTCTGGGGGGGTCCAGCCCCAGCATTTT. Residues: CASSFSSGGVQPQHF.

This clone was seen only once. This chain uses TRBV5-1 with TRBJ2-1, with 13 bases that match TRBD2. Trimming at V came to 3 bases and at J to 9 bases, leaving 6 bases not matched to a gene. CDR3 length equals 15 residues. Germline-derived CDR1 and CDR2 are SGHRS and YFSETQ. The DNA of the CDR3 is TGCGCCAGCAGCTACACTAGCGGGGGGGCTGGTGAGCAGTTCTTC. Its protein is CASSYTSGGAGEQFF. Combining the CDR3 with reference TRBV5-1 and TRBJ2-1 gives the whole variable domain KAGVTQTPRYLIKTRGQQVTLSCSPISGHRSVSWYQQTPGQGLQFLFEYFSETQRNKGNFPGRFSGRQFSNSRSEMNVSTLELGDSALYLCASSYTSGGAGEQFFGPGTRLTVL.

This clone was counted once. J is TRBJ2-1 and V is TRBV4-1, with TRBD2 identical over 12 bases. This CDR3 comprises 17 residues. Losses at the gene ends were 4 bases for V and 4 bases for J; bases not matched to a gene: 8. Per the germline V gene, CDR1 is MGHRA and CDR2 is YSYEKL. As DNA, the CDR3 is TGCGCCAGCAGCCGGGGGGGACTAGCGGGCGTATACAATGAGCAGTTCTTC. It specifies CASSRGGLAGVYNEQFF.

The chain couples TRBV6-6 to TRBJ1-2; 8 positions match TRBD1. Germline CDR1 and CDR2: MNHNY and SVGAGI (reference sequence). The CDR3 contains 14 residues. The J segment lost 4 bases and the V segment lost 10 bases, leaving 11 bases of the junction unmatched. In DNA, the CDR3 is TGTGCCACCTCAGGACAGGGAGGATCCTATGGCTACACCTTC. Protein sequence: CATSGQGGSYGYTF.

J is TRBJ1-5 and V is TRBV7-9; tentatively, D is TRBD1 (5 bases). The CDR3 extends over 14 amino acids. Trimming pared 7 bases from V and 9 bases from J, leaving 19 bases between. The germline V gene encodes CDR1 SEHNR and CDR2 FQNEAQ (reference sequence). CDR3 loop: CASNSQGPAWPQHF. CDR3 coding DNA: TGTGCCAGCAACTCTCAGGGCCCCGCGTGGCCCCAGCATTTT. Full variable domain (remainder filled in from reference TRBV7-9 and TRBJ1-5): DTGVSQNPRHKITKRGQNVTFRCDPISEHNRLYWYRQTLGQGPEFLTYFQNEAQLEKSRLLSDRFSAERPKGSFSTLEIQRTEQGDSAMYLCASNSQGPAWPQHFGDGTRLSIL.

The rearrangement links TRBV7-8 to TRBJ2-3, with TRBD2 matching 11 bases. This CDR3 region has 21 residues. Germline CDR1 is SGHVS and CDR2 is FQNEAQ. With 4 bases clipped from V and 1 base from J, the junction kept 19 bases outside the gene matches. CDR3 region: CASSSILSGLADLGGTDTQYF. CDR3 sequence (DNA): TGTGCCAGCAGCTCAATCCTATCGGGACTAGCGGACCTGGGGGGCACAGATACGCAGTATTTT.

Only a few counts were recorded for this clone. The genes are TRBV2 and TRBJ2-7; D possibly corresponds to TRBD1 (6 bases). Germline V gives CDR1 SNHLY, CDR2 FYNNEI. V was pared by 9 bases and J by 1 base, with 10 bases between. CDR3 length: 12 amino acids. This chain's CDR3 is CASRGQSYEQYF. The CDR3 DNA reads TGTGCCAGTCGAGGACAGTCCTACGAGCAGTACTTC.

The gene calls are TRBV5-1 and TRBJ2-7; 9 bases are a match to TRBD1. After removal of 5 bases from V and 5 bases from J, the junction contained 11 bases not matched to a gene. The germline gives CDR1 SGHRS, CDR2 YFSETQ. The CDR3 runs 15 residues. The DNA for the CDR3 is TGCGCCAGCAGGGAACAGGGGGCGCTTCACCACGAGCAGTACTTC. It codes for CASREQGALHHEQYF.

The chain combines TRBV2 with TRBJ2-5; D perhaps matches TRBD2 (6 bases). Near its end, the DNA agrees better with TRBJ2-7, so the J call may be wrong. CDR3 length: 13 residues. CDR1 is SNHLY and CDR2 is FYNNEI in the germline V gene. The CDR3 protein is CASMRTKRDEQYF. CDR3 sequence (DNA): TGTGCCAGCATGCGGACTAAGAGGGACGAGCAGTACTTC.

The chain is built from TRBV6-5 and TRBJ2-7; a weak D match, TRBD1 (6 bases). Trimming pared 6 bases from V and 1 base from J, leaving 16 bases between. Germline loops: CDR1 MNHEY, CDR2 SVGAGI. CDR3 length: 15 residues. CDR3 coding DNA: TGTGCCAGCAGGAAACCCGGGACAAAGTCCTACGAGCAGTACTTC. Translating gives CASRKPGTKSYEQYF.